This entry lists 30 T cell receptor beta chains sequenced from one sample in a study of ipilimumab plus nivolumab after autologous stem cell transplantation. TCRdb keeps only in-frame clones here, not all; method: immunoSEQ multiplex PCR. The repertoire holds roughly 9,700 clones, with about four fifths as singletons. The sequencing here drew on PBMCs, taken in a trial of ipilimumab plus nivolumab as post-transplant consolidation. The source is a male donor with diffuse large B-cell lymphoma.

This clone has only a few counts. This rearrangement joins TRBV28 to TRBJ2-1; perhaps TRBD1 as D (5 bases). Trimming cost V 8 bases and J 9 bases, with 14 bases left between them. This CDR3 has 12 amino acids. Germline CDR1 and CDR2: MDHEN and SYDVKM. The CDR3 loop reads CASRQGFGEQFF. The CDR3 nucleotides are TGTGCCAGCCGTCAGGGATTCGGTGAGCAGTTCTTC.

The J gene is TRBJ2-7, the V gene TRBV5-1; D uncertain. V was cut by 6 bases and J by 2 bases, with 18 bases left in between. CDR3 size: 15 residues. CDR1 and CDR2 (germline): SGHRS, YFSETQ. CDR3 residues: CASNTRPGPTYEQYF. The CDR3 region has the DNA TGCGCCAGCAACACCCGTCCGGGCCCTACCTACGAGCAGTACTTC.

This sequence joins TRBV5-6 and TRBJ1-1; 10 nucleotides align to TRBD1. The CDR3 consists of 16 residues. The germline gives CDR1 SGHDT, CDR2 YYEEEE. With V trimmed by 0 bases and J by 2 bases, 4 bases remained unmatched. CDR3 nucleotide sequence: TGTGCCAGCAGCTTGGTGGGACAGGGGTTCAACACTGAAGCTTTCTTT. Encoded protein: CASSLVGQGFNTEAFF.

The chain links TRBV30 to TRBJ1-6; no definite D call. CDR1 is GTSNPN and CDR2 is SVGIG in the germline V gene (reference sequence). This CDR3 comprises 13 residues. The V end was cut by 0 bases, the J end by 9 bases, with 9 bases between. CDR3 sequence (DNA): TGTGCCTGGAGTGTCGTCTGGTTTTCACCCCTCCACTTT. Encoded protein: CAWSVVWFSPLHF.

The chain combines TRBV2 with TRBJ1-1, with D perhaps TRBD1 (6 bases). The CDR3 loop spans 16 amino acids. V was cut by 0 bases and J by 3 bases, with 14 bases left in between. The germline V gene encodes CDR1 SNHLY and CDR2 FYNNEI. The CDR3 DNA reads TGTGCCAGCAGTGAAGCGAGAGACCAGGGGTACACTGAAGCTTTCTTT. Its translation: CASSEARDQGYTEAFF.

The chain links TRBV19 to TRBJ1-5; weak D call: TRBD1 (5 bases). The germline V and J ends were trimmed by 5 bases and 2 bases, with 13 bases remaining between them. Germline CDR1 and CDR2: LNHDA and SQIVND (reference sequence). The CDR3 length is 15 residues. The CDR3 nucleotides read TGTGCCAGTAGTCAACGGGGGTCGGGCAATCAGCCCCAGCATTTT. It yields the protein CASSQRGSGNQPQHF. The variable domain in full, completed from reference TRBV19 and TRBJ1-5, reads DGGITQSPKYLFRKEGQNVTLSCEQNLNHDAMYWYRQDPGQGLRLIYYSQIVNDFQKGDIAEGYSVSREKKESFPLTVTSAQKNPTAFYLCASSQRGSGNQPQHFGDGTRLSIL.

The sample holds one count of this clone. The chain recombines TRBV7-2 with TRBJ2-5; D might be TRBD2 (6 bases). Germline CDR1 and CDR2: SGHTA and FQGNSA. Trimming left V 3 bases short and J 5 bases short, with 10 bases between. The CDR3 spans 13 residues. In DNA, the CDR3 is TGTGCCAGCAGCTTCCGGGGGAGTGAGACCCAGTACTTC. It encodes CASSFRGSETQYF. The full variable domain, rest sourced from reference TRBV7-2 and TRBJ2-5, is GAGVSQSPSNKVTEKGKDVELRCDPISGHTALYWYRQSLGQGLEFLIYFQGNSAPDKSGLPSDRFSAERTGGSVSTLTIQRTQQEDSAVYLCASSFRGSETQYFGPGTRLLVL.

The chain employs TRBV7-8 and TRBJ1-5; D is uncertain. Germline CDR1 SGHVS, CDR2 FQNEAQ. V gave up 4 bases and J gave up 7 bases, with 23 bases separating them. The CDR3 is 17 residues long. CDR3 sequence reads: CASSSQSGGLREQPQHF. In DNA form, the CDR3 reads TGTGCCAGCAGCTCCCAGTCGGGAGGGCTTCGTGAGCAGCCCCAGCATTTT.

This sequence joins TRBV4-3 and TRBJ1-2, with 9 positions matching TRBD1. Germline-derived CDR1 and CDR2 are LGHNA and YSLEER. CDR3 size: 12 residues. Trimming cost V 4 bases and J 14 bases; bases outside gene matches: 8. CDR3 DNA: TGCGCCAGCAGCCTCGGGACAGGGTATTTTACCTTC. It specifies CASSLGTGYFTF.

In this sample, this clone turned up once. The chain links TRBV5-4 to TRBJ2-7; D might be TRBD1 (5 bases). Trimming shortened V by 4 bases and J by 7 bases, and 21 bases separated the two germline ends. This CDR3 has 15 residues. Germline V gene sequence: CDR1 SGHNT, CDR2 YYREEE (reference sequence). The CDR3 region is CASSVSAGKYEEQYF. The DNA of the CDR3 is TGTGCCAGCAGCGTGTCGGCAGGGAAATACGAAGAGCAGTACTTC.

The chain carries TRBV15 and TRBJ1-5; no reliable D call. Germline CDR1 and CDR2: LNHNV and YYDKDF (reference sequence). Deletions cut 5 bases from V and 2 bases from J, with 31 bases between. This CDR3 spans 21 amino acids. Here the CDR3 reads CATSPPAAGLGNKVGNQPQHF. The CDR3 DNA is TGTGCCACCAGCCCTCCGGCGGCGGGTTTAGGCAACAAAGTCGGCAATCAGCCCCAGCATTTT.

This clone appeared a few times. The chain uses TRBV4-2 and TRBJ2-5; 11 bases align to TRBD2. CDR1 and CDR2 from the germline V gene are LGHNA and YNFKEQ. The CDR3 runs 15 residues. V gave up 6 bases and J gave up 5 bases; unmatched junction bases: 8. Here the CDR3 reads CASRDPLAGGETQYF. The CDR3 coding sequence is TGTGCCAGCAGAGACCCTTTAGCGGGGGGGGAGACCCAGTACTTC.

The chain joins TRBV29-1 to TRBJ2-7; tentatively, D is TRBD1 (5 bases). Germline-derived CDR1 and CDR2 are SQVTM and ANQGSEA. The CDR3 contains 13 residues. The germline V and J ends were trimmed by 4 bases and 2 bases, with 12 bases remaining between them. The CDR3 sequence is CSVVGVGAYEQYF. The CDR3 region has the DNA TGCAGCGTTGTTGGGGTAGGGGCCTACGAGCAGTACTTC.

This chain links TRBV6-1 with TRBJ2-3, with no clear D. The CDR3 is 13 residues long. With 6 bases removed from V and 4 bases from J, the gap between germline ends came to 11 bases. CDR1 and CDR2 from the germline V gene are MNHNS and SASEGT. For the CDR3, the DNA is TGTGCCAGCAGGGTTAATGAGGCAGATACGCAGTATTTT. This encodes CASRVNEADTQYF.

CDR3 region: CASRMDRGSYEQYF. The CDR3 DNA reads as TGTGCCAGCAGAATGGACAGGGGATCCTACGAGCAGTACTTC. The chain couples TRBV6-5 to TRBJ2-7, with TRBD1 matching over 9 bases. Germline V lookup: CDR1 MNHEY, CDR2 SVGAGI. The CDR3 has 14 amino acids. With V trimmed by 6 bases and J by 1 base, 4 bases remained unmatched.

The chain has TRBV11-3 and TRBJ2-5; no firm D call. The CDR3 loop spans 13 amino acids. The V end lost 1 base, the J end lost 4 bases, and 7 bases lay between the germline ends. Looked up from germline, CDR1 is SGHNT and CDR2 is YENEEA. The CDR3 loop is CASSLGRAETQYF. The CDR3 DNA reads as TGTGCCAGCAGCTTAGGAAGAGCAGAGACCCAGTACTTC.

The V gene is TRBV4-3, the J gene TRBJ2-3, with TRBD2 as a possible D gene (6 bases). Per germline, CDR1 LGHNA and CDR2 YSLEER. The CDR3 has 16 amino acids. The germline V and J ends were trimmed by 0 bases and 6 bases, with 16 bases remaining between them. Written as DNA, the CDR3 is TGCGCCAGCAGCCAAGAAGTGGGGAGGCTGGCGGATACGCAGTATTTT. This codes for CASSQEVGRLADTQYF.

V gene TRBV7-9 combines with J gene TRBJ2-7; D remains unclear. The CDR3 contains 14 residues. Germline CDR1 is SEHNR and CDR2 is FQNEAQ (reference sequence). V gave up 4 bases and J gave up 2 bases, with 12 bases separating them. The CDR3 spells CASSSKGLPYEQYF. In DNA form, the CDR3 reads TGTGCCAGCAGCTCAAAGGGTTTACCCTACGAGCAGTACTTC.

This clone was detected once. J is TRBJ2-1 and V is TRBV19; the D is unclear. Trimming removed 4 bases at V and 4 bases at J, with 11 bases between. CDR1 and CDR2 from the germline V gene are LNHDA and SQIVND (reference sequence). This CDR3 spans 14 amino acids. The CDR3 region has the DNA TGTGCCAGTAGTAGACGGACGGAGTACAATGAGCAGTTCTTC. Protein sequence: CASSRRTEYNEQFF.

This clone has only one observation. The chain is built from TRBV5-1 and TRBJ2-7; TRBD1 agrees at 7 bases. The CDR3 covers 14 residues. The V segment lost 5 bases and the J segment 0 bases; nucleotides outside the gene matches: 5. Germline V gene sequence: CDR1 SGHRS, CDR2 YFSETQ. The CDR3 DNA reads as TGCGCCAGCAGAGAGACAGGGAGCTCCTACGAGCAGTACTTC. The encoded protein is CASRETGSSYEQYF.

This clone was found a few times. The chain employs TRBV7-9 and TRBJ2-1; no clear D. There are 12 residues in the CDR3. The germline CDR1 and CDR2 sequences are SEHNR and FQNEAQ (reference sequence). The germline V and J ends were trimmed by 5 bases and 1 base, with 3 bases remaining between them. The CDR3 region has the DNA TGTGCCAGCAGCCTATCCTACAATGAGCAGTTCTTC. Its translation: CASSLSYNEQFF.

J is TRBJ1-2 and V is TRBV5-6, with 10 bases aligning to TRBD1. This CDR3 spans 15 amino acids. CDR1 is SGHDT, CDR2 YYEEEE, per germline. The V and J ends lost 3 bases and 7 bases, in that order; junction bases with no gene match: 9. Here the CDR3 reads CASSSKDRGMGGYTF. The CDR3 DNA follows: TGTGCCAGCAGCTCCAAGGACAGGGGGATGGGTGGCTACACCTTC. Complete variable domain (other parts from reference TRBV5-6 and TRBJ1-2): DAGVTQSPTHLIKTRGQQVTLRCSPKSGHDTVSWYQQALGQGPQFIFQYYEEEERQRGNFPDRFSGHQFPNYSSELNVNALLLGDSALYLCASSSKDRGMGGYTFGSGTRLTVV.

The chain has TRBV7-9 and TRBJ1-1; maybe TRBD1 (6 bases). This CDR3 is 12 amino acids long. V lost 5 bases to trimming and J lost 8 bases, with 12 bases between them. Germline V CDR1 and CDR2: SEHNR, FQNEAQ (reference sequence). This CDR3 is CASSPSGTEAFF. The CDR3 bases are TGTGCCAGCAGCCCGTCGGGGACAGAAGCTTTCTTT.

V is TRBV19 and J is TRBJ2-1; D perhaps matches TRBD2 (5 bases). The CDR3 runs to 16 residues. V was pared by 4 bases and J by 0 bases, with 13 bases between. The germline V gene encodes CDR1 LNHDA and CDR2 SQIVND (reference sequence). CDR3 loop: CASSSRETDSYNEQFF. CDR3 bases: TGTGCCAGTAGTAGCCGGGAAACTGACTCCTACAATGAGCAGTTCTTC. The full variable domain, its missing parts supplied by reference TRBV19 and TRBJ2-1, is DGGITQSPKYLFRKEGQNVTLSCEQNLNHDAMYWYRQDPGQGLRLIYYSQIVNDFQKGDIAEGYSVSREKKESFPLTVTSAQKNPTAFYLCASSSRETDSYNEQFFGPGTRLTVL.

This chain uses TRBV6-5 with TRBJ2-5, with 7 bases fitting TRBD1. TRBJ2-7 matches the DNA end more closely, so the J call is doubtful. The CDR3 runs 14 residues. The germline CDR1 and CDR2 sequences are MNHEY and SVGAGI. In DNA, the CDR3 is TGTGCCAGCAGACGCCGGGACAGCTCCTACGAGCAGTACTTC. Residues: CASRRRDSSYEQYF.

The rearrangement links TRBV18 to TRBJ2-7; 7 positions agree with TRBD1. The CDR3 has 13 amino acids. The J segment lost 6 bases and the V segment lost 6 bases, leaving 8 bases of the junction unmatched. The V gene's germline CDR1 is KGHSH and CDR2 LQKENI. The CDR3 loop reads CASSVPDRAEQYF. For the CDR3, the DNA is TGTGCCAGCTCGGTCCCAGACAGGGCCGAGCAGTACTTC.

This chain joins TRBV11-2 and TRBJ1-6, with unresolved D. Trimming removed 0 bases at V and 6 bases at J, with 3 bases between. The CDR3 length is 13 residues. Germline assignment: CDR1 SGHAT and CDR2 FQNNGV. CDR3 DNA sequence: TGTGCCAGCAGCTTAGACAGTAATTCACCCCTCCACTTT. Translation gives CASSLDSNSPLHF.

The rearrangement joins TRBV7-9 to TRBJ1-2; 7 bases map to TRBD1. The CDR3 consists of 13 residues. V lost 2 bases and J lost 4; bases outside the gene matches: 1. The germline V gene has CDR1 SEHNR and CDR2 FQNEAQ (reference sequence). This chain's CDR3 is CASSLRDSYGYTF. The CDR3 bases are TGTGCCAGCAGCTTAAGGGACAGCTATGGCTACACCTTC.

This chain links TRBV28 with TRBJ1-5; 7 nucleotides align to TRBD1. V trimming: 2 bases; J trimming: 1 base; junction bases outside the gene matches: 5. Germline CDR1 is MDHEN and CDR2 is SYDVKM. The CDR3 has 16 amino acids. The CDR3 spells CASSLITGASNQPQHF. CDR3 nucleotides: TGTGCCAGCAGTTTAATTACAGGGGCAAGCAATCAGCCCCAGCATTTT.

This clone was detected only once. V gene TRBV10-3 combines with J gene TRBJ2-1; either TRBD1 or TRBD2 may supply D (6 bases each). Trimming left V 2 bases short and J 6 bases short, with 17 bases between. Germline-derived CDR1 and CDR2 are ENHRY and SYGVKD. The CDR3 runs 16 residues. The CDR3 bases are TGTGCCATCAGTGAGACCCCGGGGGTCAGGGGCAATGAGCAGTTCTTC. Amino acids: CAISETPGVRGNEQFF.